Below, 30 T cell receptor beta chains from the same sample are listed, as sequenced in a study of blood T cell repertoires in COVID-19. Sequencing was performed with immunoSEQ multiplex PCR; in TCRdb, only in-frame clones are kept and a portion is missing. Of 250,000 to 400,000 clones listed, 75% to 90% were seen once; the top ten hold under 3.5%. Specimen: peripheral blood. The receptor set was obtained from a woman aged 30 to 39 with COVID-19, enrolled during active disease.

The rearrangement links TRBV6-5 to TRBJ1-6; 8 nucleotides align to TRBD1. CDR3 length: 15 amino acids. CDR1 and CDR2 (germline): MNHEY, SVGAGI. J lost 9 bases, V lost 5 bases, and 9 bases had no gene match. For the CDR3, the DNA is TGTGCCAGCAGTACCTCCGACAGGGGAGGTTCACCCCTCCACTTT. It codes for CASSTSDRGGSPLHF.

This clone appeared a single time. V gene TRBV5-1 combines with J gene TRBJ2-1; D is unresolved. Between the trimmed V and J ends, which lost 0 bases and 7 bases, there was a span of 11 bases. This CDR3 is 14 amino acids long. In germline, CDR1 is SGHRS, CDR2 YFSETQ. The CDR3 sequence is CASSLVLVENEQFF. CDR3 DNA: TGCGCCAGCAGCTTGGTTCTGGTTGAGAATGAGCAGTTCTTC.

The CDR3 sequence: CASKTASSYNSPLHF. DNA of the CDR3: TGTGCCAGCAAGACAGCCAGCTCCTATAATTCACCCCTCCACTTT. This chain links TRBV28 with TRBJ1-6, with D perhaps matching TRBD1 (5 bases). Trimming took 7 bases from V and 0 from J, leaving 10 bases between them. This CDR3 comprises 15 residues. CDR1 MDHEN and CDR2 SYDVKM come from the germline V gene.

The chain employs TRBV30 and TRBJ1-2; no clear D gene. Germline CDR1 is GTSNPN and CDR2 is SVGIG (reference sequence). V shed 3 bases and J shed 5 bases, with 7 bases lying between them. The CDR3 extends over 11 amino acids. CDR3 nucleotides: TGTGCCTGGAGCGGGATGTATGGCTACACCTTC. Its translation: CAWSGMYGYTF.

Comments on this clone: This sample also contains other DNA sequences that code for the same CDR3. The chain carries TRBV29-1 and TRBJ1-1; no firm D call. V lost 0 bases to trimming and J lost 5 bases, with 13 bases between them. The CDR3 extends over 14 amino acids. Germline values: CDR1 SQVTM, CDR2 ANQGSEA. The CDR3 protein is CSVEDLAGGTEAFF. In nucleotides, the CDR3 is TGCAGCGTTGAAGATCTTGCGGGAGGTACTGAAGCTTTCTTT.

J is TRBJ2-3 and V is TRBV9; 7 bases agree with TRBD2. Germline V lookup: CDR1 SGDLS, CDR2 YYNGEE. Trimming removed 4 bases from V and 4 bases from J; junction bases left unmatched: 6. The length of the CDR3 is 14 residues. CDR3 in DNA: TGTGCCAGCAGCCCCGGACTAGTCCCAGATACGCAGTATTTT. This encodes CASSPGLVPDTQYF. Together with reference TRBV9 and TRBJ2-3, the CDR3 gives the full variable domain: DSGVTQTPKHLITATGQRVTLRCSPRSGDLSVYWYQQSLDQGLQFLIQYYNGEERAKGNILERFSAQQFPDLHSELNLSSLELGDSALYFCASSPGLVPDTQYFGPGTRLTVL.

This rearrangement joins TRBV27 to TRBJ1-2, with 10 bases aligning to TRBD1. This CDR3 is 15 amino acids long. Germline CDR1 MNHEY, CDR2 SMNVEV (reference sequence). Unmatched junction bases numbered 11, after V lost 5 bases and J lost 8 bases. This chain's CDR3 is CASSSGTGDHRGYTF. Written as DNA, the CDR3 is TGTGCCAGCAGTAGTGGGACAGGGGATCATCGCGGCTACACCTTC.

Written as DNA, the CDR3 is TGTGCCAGCAGTTCCGGACAGGGAGGGAACACAGATACGCAGTATTTT. Encoded protein: CASSSGQGGNTDTQYF. The chain combines TRBV6-5 with TRBJ2-3; D is perhaps TRBD1 (8 bases). Germline V lookup: CDR1 MNHEY, CDR2 SVGAGI. Trimming cost V 4 bases and J 2 bases, with 16 bases left between them. This CDR3 is built from 16 residues.

V is TRBV3-1 (or the pseudogene TRBV3-2) and J is TRBJ1-1; D remains ambiguous. The CDR3 is 12 amino acids. V gave up 1 base and J gave up 11 bases, with 11 bases separating them. Germline loops: CDR1 LGHDT, CDR2 YNNKEL (reference sequence). CDR3 loop: CASSQGTDGAFF. CDR3 sequence (DNA): TGTGCCAGCAGCCAAGGTACAGATGGGGCTTTCTTT.

The V call is TRBV5-8, the J call TRBJ1-5; the D is unclear. V was cut by 2 bases and J by 5 bases, with 17 bases left in between. The CDR3 consists of 16 residues. The germline gives CDR1 SGHTS, CDR2 YDEGEE. The CDR3 loop reads CASSFGGGRVDQPQHF. The CDR3 bases are TGTGCCAGCAGCTTCGGAGGAGGGAGGGTCGATCAGCCCCAGCATTTT.

The chain carries TRBV19 and TRBJ1-1, with TRBD1 identical over 9 bases. In germline, CDR1 is LNHDA, CDR2 SQIVND (reference sequence). Unmatched junction bases numbered 7, after V lost 4 bases and J lost 1 base. The CDR3 sequence is 16 residues long. The CDR3 bases are TGTGCCAGTAGTAGACTATTGGGACAGGGGAACACTGAAGCTTTCTTT. Translated, it gives CASSRLLGQGNTEAFF.

This chain joins TRBV28 and TRBJ1-5; D is undetermined. Germline V gene lookup returns CDR1 MDHEN and CDR2 SYDVKM. The CDR3 contains 13 residues. V was trimmed by 3 bases and J by 3 bases, leaving 6 bases between them. This CDR3 is CASSFDTNQPQHF. CDR3 DNA sequence: TGTGCCAGCAGTTTCGACACCAATCAGCCCCAGCATTTT.

The V and J genes are TRBV5-1 and TRBJ2-2; 9 nucleotides line up with TRBD1. Per the germline V gene, CDR1 is SGHRS and CDR2 is YFSETQ. V shed 4 bases, J shed 0 bases, and the junction held 4 bases outside the gene matches. The CDR3 spans 16 residues. The CDR3 sequence: CASSRGQGPNTGELFF. The CDR3 coding sequence is TGCGCCAGCAGCAGAGGACAGGGGCCGAACACCGGGGAGCTGTTTTTT. Drawing the rest from reference TRBV5-1 and TRBJ2-2, the complete variable domain is KAGVTQTPRYLIKTRGQQVTLSCSPISGHRSVSWYQQTPGQGLQFLFEYFSETQRNKGNFPGRFSGRQFSNSRSEMNVSTLELGDSALYLCASSRGQGPNTGELFFGEGSRLTVL.

This rearrangement joins TRBV7-2 to TRBJ2-5, with D perhaps matching TRBD1 (5 bases). This CDR3 is 14 amino acids long. V was pared by 5 bases and J by 2 bases, with 12 bases between. From germline, CDR1 is SGHTA and CDR2 FQGNSA. For the CDR3, the DNA is TGTGCCAGCAGCCCGTACAGGATTCAAGAGACCCAGTACTTC. It yields the protein CASSPYRIQETQYF.

The V and J genes are TRBV5-1 and TRBJ2-7; the match to TRBD2 covers 7 bases. V lost 0 bases, J lost 2 bases, and 5 bases stayed unmatched. The CDR3 is made up of 15 amino acids. Germline CDR1 is SGHRS and CDR2 is YFSETQ. The CDR3: CASSLGEGSTYEQYF. The DNA of the CDR3 is TGCGCCAGCAGCTTGGGGGAGGGAAGCACCTACGAGCAGTACTTC.

This chain uses TRBV6-1 with TRBJ2-1, with TRBD2 identical over 8 bases. The CDR3 spans 17 residues. V dropped 3 bases and J dropped 0; count of bases not matched to a gene: 7. Germline assignment: CDR1 MNHNS and CDR2 SASEGT. In DNA, the CDR3 is TGTGCCAGCAGTGAGCTGGCGGGAGGTATCTCCTACAATGAGCAGTTCTTC. Its protein product is CASSELAGGISYNEQFF.

The J gene is TRBJ2-1, the V gene TRBV29-1; 9 nucleotides agree with TRBD2. The germline V gene encodes CDR1 SQVTM and CDR2 ANQGSEA. This CDR3 is built from 13 residues. The V and J ends lost 4 bases and 8 bases, in that order; junction bases with no gene match: 6. Here the CDR3 reads CSVGVSGGDEQFF. For the CDR3, the DNA is TGCAGCGTTGGTGTTAGCGGGGGAGATGAGCAGTTCTTC.

The chain joins TRBV9 to TRBJ1-2; 7 bases are shared with TRBD1. J gave up 7 bases and V 2 bases, and 11 bases lay outside the gene matches. This CDR3 spans 15 amino acids. The germline CDR1 and CDR2 sequences are SGDLS and YYNGEE. The CDR3 here is CASSVGLDRIGGYTF. The CDR3 bases are TGTGCCAGCAGCGTGGGGTTGGACAGGATCGGTGGCTACACCTTC. The full variable domain, with the rest looked up from reference TRBV9 and TRBJ1-2, is DSGVTQTPKHLITATGQRVTLRCSPRSGDLSVYWYQQSLDQGLQFLIQYYNGEERAKGNILERFSAQQFPDLHSELNLSSLELGDSALYFCASSVGLDRIGGYTFGSGTRLTVV.

This clone was detected only once. The rearrangement links TRBV9 to TRBJ2-3; 11 bases are shared with TRBD2. V was clipped by 0 bases and J by 2 bases; unmatched bases: 8. The length of the CDR3 is 18 residues. CDR1 and CDR2 from the germline V gene are SGDLS and YYNGEE. In DNA, the CDR3 is TGTGCCAGCAGCGTAGGTTCGCTAGCGGGGGGAATCACAGATACGCAGTATTTT. Its protein product is CASSVGSLAGGITDTQYF. The full variable domain, its missing parts supplied by reference TRBV9 and TRBJ2-3, is DSGVTQTPKHLITATGQRVTLRCSPRSGDLSVYWYQQSLDQGLQFLIQYYNGEERAKGNILERFSAQQFPDLHSELNLSSLELGDSALYFCASSVGSLAGGITDTQYFGPGTRLTVL.

The table lists this clone with a count of one. The rearrangement links TRBV5-1 to TRBJ1-4; TRBD1 matches 7 bases. V lost 0 bases, J lost 8 bases, and 10 bases stayed unmatched. CDR1 SGHRS and CDR2 YFSETQ come from the germline V gene. The CDR3 has 16 residues. The CDR3 bases are TGCGCCAGCAGCTTGGGGACAGGACCTAGGGGCGAAAAACTGTTTTTT. Protein product: CASSLGTGPRGEKLFF.

The CDR3 region is CSVAGSGYTEAFF. The DNA of the CDR3 is TGCAGCGTTGCTGGGTCGGGGTACACTGAAGCTTTCTTT. The chain links TRBV29-1 to TRBJ1-1; D unclear. CDR3 length: 13 residues. Germline V gene lookup returns CDR1 SQVTM and CDR2 ANQGSEA. V gave up 4 bases and J gave up 3 bases, with 12 bases separating them.

The CDR3: CASSFGQGAGTGELFF. CDR3 in DNA: TGTGCCAGCAGCTTTGGTCAGGGGGCGGGCACCGGGGAGCTGTTTTTT. This rearrangement joins TRBV7-3 to TRBJ2-2; 8 positions match TRBD1. CDR3 size: 16 residues. With V trimmed by 3 bases and J by 4 bases, 7 bases remained unmatched. Germline lookup yields CDR1 SGHTA and CDR2 FQGTGA.

As to this clone: Other DNA sequences in this sample translate to the same CDR3. This chain connects TRBV7-9 to TRBJ1-4, with 7 bases matching TRBD1. This CDR3 contains 12 residues. Losses at the gene ends were 5 bases for V and 7 bases for J; bases not matched to a gene: 1. CDR1 and CDR2 from the germline V gene are SEHNR and FQNEAQ (reference sequence). CDR3 region: CASSNRGEKLFF. The DNA of the CDR3 is TGTGCCAGCAGCAACAGGGGTGAAAAACTGTTTTTT.

The chain couples TRBV6-5 to TRBJ2-7, with D possibly TRBD2 on 6 matching bases. CDR3 length: 14 residues. Trimming shortened V by 6 bases and J by 6 bases, and 18 bases separated the two germline ends. The germline gives CDR1 MNHEY, CDR2 SVGAGI. CDR3 bases: TGTGCCAGCAGCCAGAGTGGAGGGGCCCGCGAGCAGTACTTC. Translation gives CASSQSGGAREQYF.

This clone has only one observation. The CDR3 is CASSLGVSGRGNNEQFF. The CDR3 bases are TGTGCCAGCAGTTTAGGGGTGAGCGGGAGAGGGAACAATGAGCAGTTCTTC. The chain carries TRBV28 and TRBJ2-1, with TRBD2 matching over 8 bases. After removal of 2 bases from V and 5 bases from J, the junction contained 11 bases not matched to a gene. The CDR3 spans 17 residues. CDR1 and CDR2 (germline): MDHEN, SYDVKM.

This clone has more than one count but fewer than ten. This sequence joins TRBV5-6 and TRBJ1-2; possible D gene TRBD1, 6 bases. With 3 bases removed from V and 14 bases from J, the gap between germline ends came to 20 bases. Germline V gives CDR1 SGHDT, CDR2 YYEEEE. There are 13 residues in the CDR3. In DNA form, the CDR3 reads TGTGCCAGCAGCTGGATGGGGGCGGACCGCATTACCTTC. Translation gives CASSWMGADRITF. The full variable domain, its missing parts supplied by reference TRBV5-6 and TRBJ1-2, is DAGVTQSPTHLIKTRGQQVTLRCSPKSGHDTVSWYQQALGQGPQFIFQYYEEEERQRGNFPDRFSGHQFPNYSSELNVNALLLGDSALYLCASSWMGADRITFGSGTRLTVV.

The chain joins TRBV4-1 to TRBJ2-7, with D perhaps TRBD1 (5 bases). The germline gives CDR1 MGHRA, CDR2 YSYEKL. V lost 1 base to trimming and J lost 7 bases, with 17 bases between them. The CDR3 length is 15 residues. The CDR3 reads CASSQGYARVGEQYF. CDR3 coding DNA: TGCGCCAGCAGCCAAGGGTACGCCAGGGTGGGGGAGCAGTACTTC.

The V gene is TRBV19, the J gene TRBJ1-2, with TRBD1 matching 7 bases. The V gene's germline CDR1 is LNHDA and CDR2 SQIVND (reference sequence). This CDR3 has 16 residues. After removal of 5 bases from V and 3 bases from J, the junction contained 12 bases not matched to a gene. The CDR3 bases are TGTGCCAGTAGTCCCATACTCAGGGGGTCGGACTATGGCTACACCTTC. Protein sequence: CASSPILRGSDYGYTF.

CDR3 coding DNA: TGTGCCATCAGGGACAACTCTGGAAACACCATATATTTT. Translation gives CAIRDNSGNTIYF. The chain recombines TRBV10-3 with TRBJ1-3; TRBD1 is a possible D gene (5 bases). V lost 6 bases and J 0 bases, leaving 6 bases between the germline ends. Germline V lookup: CDR1 ENHRY, CDR2 SYGVKD. The CDR3 covers 13 residues.

This clone was picked up a small number of times. The chain couples TRBV5-1 to TRBJ2-7; D gene uncertain. V lost 4 bases to trimming and J lost 0 bases, with 11 bases between them. This CDR3 comprises 14 residues. Germline V CDR1 and CDR2: SGHRS, YFSETQ. CDR3 coding DNA: TGCGCCAGCAGCCCCGTAAGGAGCTCCTACGAGCAGTACTTC. It translates to CASSPVRSSYEQYF.